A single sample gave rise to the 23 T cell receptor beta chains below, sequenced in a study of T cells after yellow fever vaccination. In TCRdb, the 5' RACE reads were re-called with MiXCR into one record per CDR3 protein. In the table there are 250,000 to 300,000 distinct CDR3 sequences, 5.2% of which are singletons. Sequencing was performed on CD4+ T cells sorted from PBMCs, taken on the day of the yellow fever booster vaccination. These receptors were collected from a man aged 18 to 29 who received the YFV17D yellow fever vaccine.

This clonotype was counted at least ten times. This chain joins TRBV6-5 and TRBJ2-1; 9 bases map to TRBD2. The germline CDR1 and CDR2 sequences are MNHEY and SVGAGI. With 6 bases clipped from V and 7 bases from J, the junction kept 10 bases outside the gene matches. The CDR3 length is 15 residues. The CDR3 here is CASSRAGGLGNEQFF. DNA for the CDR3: TGTGCCAGCAGCCGTGCGGGGGGGCTCGGTAATGAGCAGTTCTTC.

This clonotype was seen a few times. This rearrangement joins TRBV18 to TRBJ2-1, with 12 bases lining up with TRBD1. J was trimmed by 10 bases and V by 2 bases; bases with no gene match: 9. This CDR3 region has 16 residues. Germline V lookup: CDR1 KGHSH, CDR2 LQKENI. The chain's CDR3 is CASSPTSGTGGKEQFF. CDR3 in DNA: TGTGCCAGCTCACCAACCTCCGGGACAGGGGGCAAGGAGCAGTTCTTC.

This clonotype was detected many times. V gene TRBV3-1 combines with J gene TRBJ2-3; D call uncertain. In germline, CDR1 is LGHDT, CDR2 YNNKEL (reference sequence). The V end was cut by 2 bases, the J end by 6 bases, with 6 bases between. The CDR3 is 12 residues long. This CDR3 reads CASSQSRDTQYF. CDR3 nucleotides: TGTGCCAGCAGCCAAAGTAGGGATACGCAGTATTTT.

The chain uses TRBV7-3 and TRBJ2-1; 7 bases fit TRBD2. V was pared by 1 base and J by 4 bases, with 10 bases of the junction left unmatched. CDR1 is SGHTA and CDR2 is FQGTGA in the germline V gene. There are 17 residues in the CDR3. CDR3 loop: CASSLMAPSGSYNEQFF. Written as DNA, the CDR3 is TGTGCCAGCAGCTTAATGGCCCCTAGCGGTTCGTACAATGAGCAGTTCTTC. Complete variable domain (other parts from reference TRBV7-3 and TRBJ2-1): GAGVSQTPSNKVTEKGKYVELRCDPISGHTALYWYRQSLGQGPEFLIYFQGTGAADDSGLPNDRFFAVRPEGSVSTLKIQRTERGDSAVYLCASSLMAPSGSYNEQFFGPGTRLTVL.

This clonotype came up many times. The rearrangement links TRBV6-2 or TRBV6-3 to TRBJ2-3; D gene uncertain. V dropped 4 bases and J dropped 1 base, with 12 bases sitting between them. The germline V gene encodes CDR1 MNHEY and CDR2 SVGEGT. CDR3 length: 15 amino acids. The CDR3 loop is CASSSDVRGTDTQYF. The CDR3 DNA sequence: TGTGCCAGCAGTTCAGACGTCCGGGGCACAGATACGCAGTATTTT.

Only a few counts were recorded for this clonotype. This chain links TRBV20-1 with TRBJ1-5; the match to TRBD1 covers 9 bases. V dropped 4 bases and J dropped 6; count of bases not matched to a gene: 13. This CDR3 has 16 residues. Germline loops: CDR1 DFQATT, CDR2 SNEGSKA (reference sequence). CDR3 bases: TGCAGTGCTAAGCCCGCCGGACAGGGGTATTTTCAGCCCCAGCATTTT. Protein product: CSAKPAGQGYFQPQHF.

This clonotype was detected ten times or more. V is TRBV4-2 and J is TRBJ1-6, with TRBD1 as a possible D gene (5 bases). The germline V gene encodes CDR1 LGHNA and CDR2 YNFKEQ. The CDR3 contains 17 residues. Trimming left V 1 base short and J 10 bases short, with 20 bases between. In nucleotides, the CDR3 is TGTGCCAGCAGCCAAGGCGGAAGGGGAAGGAAAGGGTCACCCCTCCACTTT. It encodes CASSQGGRGRKGSPLHF.

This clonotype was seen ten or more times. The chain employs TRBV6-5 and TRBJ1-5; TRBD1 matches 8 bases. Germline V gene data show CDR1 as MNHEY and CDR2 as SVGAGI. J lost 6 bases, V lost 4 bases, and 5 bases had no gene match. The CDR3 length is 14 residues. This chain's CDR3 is CASSSRTGSQPQHF. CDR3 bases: TGTGCCAGCAGTTCTCGGACAGGGAGTCAGCCCCAGCATTTT.

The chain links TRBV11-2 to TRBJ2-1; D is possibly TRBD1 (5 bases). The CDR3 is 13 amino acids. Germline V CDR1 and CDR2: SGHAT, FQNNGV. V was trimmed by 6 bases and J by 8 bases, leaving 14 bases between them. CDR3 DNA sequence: TGTGCCAGCAGTTCTTTTTGGGGCCATGAGCAGTTCTTC. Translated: CASSSFWGHEQFF.

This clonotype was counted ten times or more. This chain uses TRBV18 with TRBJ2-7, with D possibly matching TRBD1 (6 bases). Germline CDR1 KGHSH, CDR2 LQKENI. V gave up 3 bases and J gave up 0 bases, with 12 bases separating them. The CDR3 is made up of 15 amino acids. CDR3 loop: CASSPNEDSSYEQYV. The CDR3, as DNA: TGTGCCAGCTCACCGAACGAGGACAGCTCCTACGAGCAGTACGTC.

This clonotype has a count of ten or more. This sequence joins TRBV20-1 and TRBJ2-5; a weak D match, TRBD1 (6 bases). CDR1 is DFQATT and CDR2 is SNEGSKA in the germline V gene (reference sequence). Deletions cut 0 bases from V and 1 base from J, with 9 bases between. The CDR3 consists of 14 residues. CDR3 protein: CSARDAGVQETQYF. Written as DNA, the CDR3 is TGCAGTGCTAGAGATGCAGGGGTCCAAGAGACCCAGTACTTC.

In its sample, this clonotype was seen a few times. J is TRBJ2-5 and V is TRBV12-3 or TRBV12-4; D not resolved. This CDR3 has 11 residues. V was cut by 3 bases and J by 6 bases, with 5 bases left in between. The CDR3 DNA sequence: TGTGCCAGCAGTTTGATAAAGACCCAGTACTTC. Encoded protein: CASSLIKTQYF.

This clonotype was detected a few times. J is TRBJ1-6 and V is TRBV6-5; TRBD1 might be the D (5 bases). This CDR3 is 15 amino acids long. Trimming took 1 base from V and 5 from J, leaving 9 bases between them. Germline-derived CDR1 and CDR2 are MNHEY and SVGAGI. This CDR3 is CASSYLGRDNSPLHF. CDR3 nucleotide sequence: TGTGCCAGCAGTTACTTGGGCAGGGATAATTCACCCCTCCACTTT.

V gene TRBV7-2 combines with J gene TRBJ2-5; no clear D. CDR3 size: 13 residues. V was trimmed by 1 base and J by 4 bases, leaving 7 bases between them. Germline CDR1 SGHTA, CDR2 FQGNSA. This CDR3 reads CASSLVFGETQYF. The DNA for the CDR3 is TGTGCCAGCAGCTTAGTATTCGGAGAGACCCAGTACTTC.

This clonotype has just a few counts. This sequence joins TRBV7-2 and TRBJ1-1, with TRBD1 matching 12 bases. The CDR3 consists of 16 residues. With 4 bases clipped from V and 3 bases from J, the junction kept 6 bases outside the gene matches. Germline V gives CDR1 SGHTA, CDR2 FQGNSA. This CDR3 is CASSSPGQGAYTEAFF. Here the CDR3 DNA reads TGTGCCAGCAGCTCGCCGGGACAGGGGGCGTACACTGAAGCTTTCTTT.

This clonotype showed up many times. CDR3 sequence (DNA): TGTGCCAGCAGCGTAGGGGCGGCCGACGGCACAGATACGCAGTATTTT. Translating it yields CASSVGAADGTDTQYF. This sequence joins TRBV9 and TRBJ2-3; no firm D call. Germline V CDR1 and CDR2: SGDLS, YYNGEE. The V end was cut by 0 bases, the J end by 1 base, with 12 bases between. The length of the CDR3 is 16 residues.

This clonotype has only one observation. CDR3 residues: CASSYRHHQPQHF. In DNA form, the CDR3 reads TGTGCCAGCAGTTACAGGCATCATCAGCCCCAGCATTTT. The chain couples TRBV6-6 to TRBJ1-5, with D unresolved. V shed 2 bases and J shed 5 bases, with 7 bases lying between them. Germline CDR1 reads MNHNY; CDR2 reads SVGAGI (reference sequence). The CDR3 is 13 amino acids.

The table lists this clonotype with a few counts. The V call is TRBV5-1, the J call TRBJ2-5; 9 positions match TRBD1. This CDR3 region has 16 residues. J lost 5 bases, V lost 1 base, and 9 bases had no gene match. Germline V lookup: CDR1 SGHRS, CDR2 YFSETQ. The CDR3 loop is CASSLPSGQGMETQYF. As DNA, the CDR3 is TGCGCCAGCAGCTTGCCTTCCGGACAGGGGATGGAGACCCAGTACTTC.

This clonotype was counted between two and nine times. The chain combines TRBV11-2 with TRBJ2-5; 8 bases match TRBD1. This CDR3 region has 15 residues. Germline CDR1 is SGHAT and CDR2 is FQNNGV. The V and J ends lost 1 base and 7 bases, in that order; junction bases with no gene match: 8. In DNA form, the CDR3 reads TGTGCCAGCAGCTTAGGGGGGACAGGATTCGTGACCCAGTACTTC. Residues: CASSLGGTGFVTQYF.

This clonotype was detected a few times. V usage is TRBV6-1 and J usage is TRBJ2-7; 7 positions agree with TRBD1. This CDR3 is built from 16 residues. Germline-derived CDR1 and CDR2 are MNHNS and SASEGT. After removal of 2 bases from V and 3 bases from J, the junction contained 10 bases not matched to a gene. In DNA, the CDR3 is TGTGCCAGCAGTGAATGGAGCGGACAGGTTGGCTACGAGCAGTACTTC. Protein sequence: CASSEWSGQVGYEQYF.

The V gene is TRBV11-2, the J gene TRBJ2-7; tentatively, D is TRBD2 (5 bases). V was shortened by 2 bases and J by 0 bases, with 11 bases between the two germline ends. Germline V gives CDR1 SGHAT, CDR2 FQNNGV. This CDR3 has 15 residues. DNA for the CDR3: TGTGCCAGCAGCTTATTGACGGGGAGCTCCTACGAGCAGTACGTC. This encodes CASSLLTGSSYEQYV.

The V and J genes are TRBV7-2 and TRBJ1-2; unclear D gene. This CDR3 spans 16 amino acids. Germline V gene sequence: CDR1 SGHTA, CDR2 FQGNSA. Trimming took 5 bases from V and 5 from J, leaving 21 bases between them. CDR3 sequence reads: CASSLSLGRRFYGYTF. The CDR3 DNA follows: TGTGCCAGCAGCCTCAGTTTGGGCAGAAGATTTTATGGCTACACCTTC.

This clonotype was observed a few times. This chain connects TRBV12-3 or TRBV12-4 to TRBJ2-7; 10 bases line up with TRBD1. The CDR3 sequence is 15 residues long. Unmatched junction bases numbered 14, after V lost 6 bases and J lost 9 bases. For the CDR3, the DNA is TGTGCCAGCAGCCTAATGGGACAGGGGAGCACGGGGCAGTACTTC. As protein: CASSLMGQGSTGQYF.